This T cell receptor beta chain emerged from a study of blood T cell repertoires in COVID-19. Trimming shortened V by 6 bases and J by 6 bases, and 15 bases separated the two germline ends. Germline V CDR1 and CDR2: SGHAT, FQNNGV. The CDR3 totals 14 residues. Recruitment covered about two dozen US areas and drew participants whose ages spanned about 18 to 90 years. Participants reported their clinical history, and cohort assignment relied on those reports. Measured with immunoSEQ multiplex PCR; TCRdb has only the in-frame clones, and not every one. The data show approximately 220,000 clones, around 92% seen once.

The sequence was collected from a woman between 25 and 40 years old with acute COVID-19. The sequencing sample was made of PBMCs or T cells enriched from blood (not recorded which). The chain uses TRBV11-2 and TRBJ2-1; tentative D call: TRBD2 (5 bases). The CDR3 nucleotides read TGTGCCAGCAGTTTACTAGTTCGGAGCAATGAGCAGTTCTTC. This gives the protein CASSLLVRSNEQFF.